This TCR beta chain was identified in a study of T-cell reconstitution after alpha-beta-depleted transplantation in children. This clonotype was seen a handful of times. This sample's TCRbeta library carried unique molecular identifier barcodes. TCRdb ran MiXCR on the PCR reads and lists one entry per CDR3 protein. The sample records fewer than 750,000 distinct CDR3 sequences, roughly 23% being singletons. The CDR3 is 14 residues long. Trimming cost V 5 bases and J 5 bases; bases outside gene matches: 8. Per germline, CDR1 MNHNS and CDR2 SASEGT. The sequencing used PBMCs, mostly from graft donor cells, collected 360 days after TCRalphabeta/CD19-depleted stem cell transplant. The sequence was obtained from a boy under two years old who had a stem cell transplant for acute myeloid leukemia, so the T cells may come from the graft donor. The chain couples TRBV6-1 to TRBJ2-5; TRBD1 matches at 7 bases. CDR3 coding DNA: TGTGCCAGCAGTCGTCGACAGGGAGTGGAGACCCAGTACTTC. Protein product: CASSRRQGVETQYF.